A single sample is the source of the 13 T cell receptor beta chains below, sequenced in a study of blood T cell repertoires in COVID-19. The table came from immunoSEQ multiplex PCR; TCRdb's copy has only in-frame clones and leaves some out. The sample gives about 400,000 clones, nearly 90% of which show up once; around 1.7% is in the top ten. Source material: PBMCs or T cells enriched from blood (not recorded which). The receptors here all came from a woman aged 30 to 39 who had recovered from COVID-19.

The rearrangement joins TRBV19 to TRBJ1-1, with 8 bases identical to TRBD1. The CDR3 length is 15 residues. Germline V gene data show CDR1 as LNHDA and CDR2 as SQIVND (reference sequence). With 10 bases clipped from V and 1 base from J, the junction kept 11 bases outside the gene matches. CDR3 DNA sequence: TGTGCCACCAAGGACAGGGATCGTTGGAACACTGAAGCTTTCTTT. This codes for CATKDRDRWNTEAFF.

J is TRBJ1-5 and V is TRBV6-2 or TRBV6-3, with D tentatively TRBD1 (5 bases). CDR1 is MNHEY, CDR2 SVGEGT, per germline. V was shortened by 0 bases and J by 5 bases, with 14 bases between the two germline ends. The CDR3 loop spans 16 amino acids. CDR3 DNA: TGTGCCAGCAGTTACTCGACCGGGCCGGGGGATCAGCCCCAGCATTTT. It codes for CASSYSTGPGDQPQHF.

The CDR3 protein is CASSFIGTSPKSSPYNEQFF. CDR3 sequence (DNA): TGTGCCAGCAGCTTCATCGGGACTAGCCCCAAATCTTCTCCCTACAATGAGCAGTTCTTC. J is TRBJ2-1 and V is TRBV7-8; 9 bases fit TRBD2. Germline lookup yields CDR1 SGHVS and CDR2 FQNEAQ. With 3 bases clipped from V and 2 bases from J, the junction kept 17 bases outside the gene matches. This CDR3 region has 20 residues. Full variable domain (outside the CDR3, taken from reference TRBV7-8 and TRBJ2-1): GAGVSQSPRYKVAKRGQDVALRCDPISGHVSLFWYQQALGQGPEFLTYFQNEAQLDKSGLPSDRFFAERPEGSVSTLKIQRTQQEDSAVYLCASSFIGTSPKSSPYNEQFFGPGTRLTVL.

This clone showed up just a few times. V and J are TRBV5-5 and TRBJ1-3; no reliable D call. Per the germline V gene, CDR1 is SGHKS and CDR2 is YYEKEE (reference sequence). The CDR3 is 14 amino acids. V was shortened by 4 bases and J by 6 bases, with 14 bases between the two germline ends. Written as DNA, the CDR3 is TGTGCCAGCAGCCAAGCCCCAAGAGAAAACACCATATATTTT. Residues: CASSQAPRENTIYF.

This CDR3 reads CASSPILATNEKLFF. The CDR3 bases are TGTGCCAGCTCACCTATTTTAGCAACTAATGAAAAACTGTTTTTT. The chain recombines TRBV18 with TRBJ1-4; D is ambiguous. Trimming shortened V by 3 bases and J by 0 bases, and 8 bases separated the two germline ends. CDR1 is KGHSH, CDR2 LQKENI, per germline. The CDR3 has 15 amino acids. Variable domain in full (rest from reference TRBV18 and TRBJ1-4): NAGVMQNPRHLVRRRGQEARLRCSPMKGHSHVYWYRQLPEEGLKFMVYLQKENIIDESGMPKERFSAEFPKEGPSILRIQQVVRGDSAAYFCASSPILATNEKLFFGSGTQLSVL.

This clone was picked up a small number of times. The chain recombines TRBV18 with TRBJ1-2; D possibly corresponds to TRBD1 (5 bases). The germline V gene has CDR1 KGHSH and CDR2 LQKENI. Trimming pared 5 bases from V and 3 bases from J, leaving 10 bases between. CDR3 length: 13 residues. The CDR3 DNA sequence: TGTGCCAGCTCATCGGGACTGGACTATGGCTACACCTTC. Translated, it gives CASSSGLDYGYTF.

This chain connects TRBV10-1 to TRBJ1-1, with a tentative D call TRBD1 (5 bases). V was pared by 5 bases and J by 0 bases, with 10 bases between. The CDR3 covers 14 residues. CDR1 WNHNN and CDR2 SYGVQD come from the germline V gene (reference sequence). The CDR3 loop is CASSLDIMNTEAFF. CDR3 sequence (DNA): TGCGCCAGCAGTTTGGACATCATGAACACTGAAGCTTTCTTT.

In this sample, this clone turned up once. This chain connects TRBV28 to TRBJ2-3; 10 bases agree with TRBD2. The junction had 3 bases not matched to a gene; V was cut back by 3 bases and J by 6 bases. This CDR3 is built from 14 residues. The germline V gene encodes CDR1 MDHEN and CDR2 SYDVKM. The CDR3 sequence is CASSLDSGRDTQYF. For the CDR3, the DNA is TGTGCCAGCAGTTTGGATAGCGGGAGGGATACGCAGTATTTT.

The J gene is TRBJ2-7, the V gene TRBV30, with D tentatively TRBD1 (6 bases). CDR1 is GTSNPN, CDR2 SVGIG, per germline (reference sequence). V lost 3 bases and J 6 bases, leaving 15 bases between the germline ends. This CDR3 contains 13 residues. The CDR3 bases are TGTGCCTGGAGCTTGGGACAATTAGGCGAGCAGTACTTC. This gives the protein CAWSLGQLGEQYF.

The chain couples TRBV9 to TRBJ2-1, with 8 bases lining up with TRBD2. This CDR3 comprises 17 residues. V gave up 2 bases and J gave up 8 bases; unmatched junction bases: 15. The germline gives CDR1 SGDLS, CDR2 YYNGEE. For the CDR3, the DNA is TGTGCCAGCAGCGTCGCCCCCTCTTACGGGAGGGCCTATGAGCAGTTCTTC. Translation gives CASSVAPSYGRAYEQFF.

This chain links TRBV2 with TRBJ2-1; maybe TRBD1 (6 bases). Germline V gene sequence: CDR1 SNHLY, CDR2 FYNNEI. This CDR3 comprises 15 residues. V was pared by 3 bases and J by 4 bases, with 13 bases between. This CDR3 is CASSEGQGQYNEQFF. The CDR3 coding sequence is TGTGCCAGCAGTGAGGGGCAGGGGCAGTACAATGAGCAGTTCTTC.

This chain joins TRBV10-3 and TRBJ1-2, with a possible D match to TRBD1 (6 bases). From germline, CDR1 is ENHRY and CDR2 SYGVKD. Trimming cost V 6 bases and J 4 bases, with 18 bases left between them. The CDR3 contains 15 residues. The chain's CDR3 is CAISVQGMGIYGYTF. In DNA, the CDR3 is TGTGCCATCAGCGTACAGGGAATGGGGATCTATGGCTACACCTTC.

The chain recombines TRBV4-1 with TRBJ2-7, with 8 bases lining up with TRBD1. CDR1 is MGHRA and CDR2 is YSYEKL in the germline V gene. CDR3 size: 14 residues. With V trimmed by 6 bases and J by 2 bases, 6 bases remained unmatched. The CDR3 sequence is CASSWPGQAYEQYF. The CDR3 DNA reads TGCGCCAGCAGTTGGCCGGGACAGGCCTACGAGCAGTACTTC.